These 9 T cell receptor beta chains originate from one sample sequenced in a study of OX40 agonist ivuxolimab in advanced cancers. The method was immunoSEQ multiplex PCR; TCRdb's version includes in-frame clones alone and lacks a portion of them. The profile shows just over 35,000 clones, 70% to 85% of them singletons. The sample in question was CD4+ or CD8+ T cells sorted from blood, obtained in a trial of the OX40 agonist ivuxolimab. All receptors derive from an adult with an advanced solid tumor such as melanoma, head and neck, liver or kidney cancer.

V usage is TRBV19 and J usage is TRBJ2-7; 9 bases fit TRBD1. V lost 6 bases to trimming and J lost 2 bases; unmatched junction nucleotides: 8. This CDR3 contains 15 residues. Per germline, CDR1 LNHDA and CDR2 SQIVND (reference sequence). DNA for the CDR3: TGTGCCAGTAGCGATGGGACAGGGCTGACCTACGAGCAGTACTTC. Its translation: CASSDGTGLTYEQYF.

In its sample, this clone was seen a few times. The chain uses TRBV9 and TRBJ1-1, with TRBD1 as a possible D gene (5 bases). This CDR3 contains 15 residues. V was clipped by 3 bases and J by 0 bases, with 12 bases between them. Per germline, CDR1 SGDLS and CDR2 YYNGEE. The chain's CDR3 is CASSARDGLNTEAFF. The CDR3 nucleotides are TGTGCCAGCAGCGCAAGGGACGGATTGAACACTGAAGCTTTCTTT. The variable domain in full, completed from reference TRBV9 and TRBJ1-1, reads DSGVTQTPKHLITATGQRVTLRCSPRSGDLSVYWYQQSLDQGLQFLIQYYNGEERAKGNILERFSAQQFPDLHSELNLSSLELGDSALYFCASSARDGLNTEAFFGQGTRLTVV.

This sequence joins TRBV7-6 and TRBJ1-2, with 9 positions matching TRBD1. CDR3 length: 15 amino acids. J was trimmed by 7 bases and V by 1 base; bases with no gene match: 7. The germline V gene encodes CDR1 SGHVS and CDR2 FNYEAQ. In DNA form, the CDR3 reads TGTGCCAGCAGCTTAGGCGGGACAGGGTCGACTGGCTACACCTTC. As protein: CASSLGGTGSTGYTF.

The chain couples TRBV5-4 to TRBJ2-7, with 9 bases identical to TRBD2. CDR1 is SGHNT and CDR2 is YYREEE in the germline V gene (reference sequence). The CDR3 extends over 16 amino acids. V trimming: 4 bases; J trimming: 2 bases; junction bases outside the gene matches: 10. The CDR3 sequence is CASSPSGAGGTYEQYF. In DNA, the CDR3 is TGTGCCAGCAGCCCCTCCGGAGCGGGAGGTACCTACGAGCAGTACTTC.

The chain is built from TRBV6-5 and TRBJ1-6; the D gene is possibly TRBD1 (5 bases). Trimming left V 0 bases short and J 10 bases short, with 10 bases between. The CDR3 is 14 residues long. Germline V gene sequence: CDR1 MNHEY, CDR2 SVGAGI. CDR3 region: CASSYSTGVSPLHF. CDR3 nucleotides: TGTGCCAGCAGTTACTCGACGGGGGTATCACCCCTCCACTTT.

The chain couples TRBV27 to TRBJ1-1; possibly TRBD1 for D (6 bases). The CDR3 loop spans 13 amino acids. Germline CDR1 is MNHEY and CDR2 is SMNVEV (reference sequence). The V gene lost 2 bases and the J gene lost 4 bases, with 8 bases spanning the gap. The CDR3 nucleotides read TGTGCCAGCAGTTTAGGAGGGGGCACTGAAGCTTTCTTT. This gives the protein CASSLGGGTEAFF.

The chain is built from TRBV19 and TRBJ1-1; D perhaps matches TRBD1 (5 bases). Germline loops: CDR1 LNHDA, CDR2 SQIVND (reference sequence). V was clipped by 6 bases and J by 5 bases, with 13 bases between them. This CDR3 region has 13 residues. The CDR3 sequence: CASRPGWGTEAFF. CDR3 in DNA: TGTGCCAGTAGACCAGGGTGGGGGACTGAAGCTTTCTTT.

The J gene is TRBJ2-3, the V gene TRBV4-3; either TRBD1 or TRBD2 may fit D (5 bases each). There are 16 residues in the CDR3. Per germline, CDR1 LGHNA and CDR2 YSLEER. Trimming pared 0 bases from V and 0 bases from J, leaving 10 bases between. CDR3 amino acids: CASSQDWDGSTDTQYF. In nucleotides, the CDR3 is TGCGCCAGCAGCCAAGATTGGGACGGTAGCACAGATACGCAGTATTTT.

This clone was seen once. This chain joins TRBV27 and TRBJ1-5; D unresolved. V lost 6 bases, J lost 5 bases, and 14 bases lay in between. This CDR3 is built from 14 residues. From germline, CDR1 is MNHEY and CDR2 SMNVEV (reference sequence). The CDR3 region is CASRLVGTDQPQHF. CDR3 DNA sequence: TGTGCCAGCAGACTCGTAGGTACTGATCAGCCCCAGCATTTT.